Listed below are T cell receptor beta chains from one sample, sequenced in a study of PD-L1 blockade in urothelial cancer. TCRdb's copy holds only in-frame clones and misses some; the assay was immunoSEQ multiplex PCR. The sample consists of some 40,000 clones, over 75% of them appearing once. The sample in question was PBMCs, obtained around atezolizumab (anti-PD-L1) treatment. These receptors all come from a man between 65 and 85 years old with urothelial cancer. CDR3s include the opening cysteine and the closing phenylalanine or tryptophan.

v_gene	j_gene	CDR3aa
TRBV5-4	TRBJ2-6	CASSLYALSGANVLTF
TRBV4-2	TRBJ1-4	CASSSGTGKLFF
TRBV5-5	TRBJ2-7	CASSLVGQGPYEQYF
TRBV15	TRBJ2-1	CATSTDRALSRREGGEQFF
TRBV5-4	TRBJ2-7	CASSAGARGSYEQYF
TRBV28	TRBJ2-7	CASSPVAGAGEQYF
TRBV15	TRBJ2-7	CATSLTSGTPDEQYF
TRBV19	TRBJ2-3	CASSISDTQYF
TRBV10-3	TRBJ1-5	CAISEPGTGGFQPQHF
TRBV10-3	TRBJ2-3	CAVNSGSSTDTQYF
TRBV21-1	TRBJ2-3	CASSKGWASGRATDTQYF
TRBV5-1	TRBJ1-4	CASSQTGTVEKLFF
TRBV6-1	TRBJ2-6	CASRTGGSGANVLTF
TRBV11-2	TRBJ2-2	CASSPPGAWNTGELFF
TRBV27	TRBJ2-2	CASRAGTVGRELFF
TRBV7-8	TRBJ1-1	CASSLRQGRTEAFF
TRBV7-2	TRBJ1-5	CASSFRDQPQHF
TRBV28	TRBJ1-5	CASSLIGRGNQPQHF
TRBV19	TRBJ2-2	CASEGVAGELFF
TRBV18	TRBJ1-4	CASSPSVNEKLFF
TRBV7-9	TRBJ2-7	CASSFRDRGSEQYF
TRBV19	TRBJ2-3	CASSVRGTSLIEGTQYF
TRBV10-1	TRBJ2-2	CASSESTGGTGELFF
TRBV7-9	TRBJ1-5	CASSPGTGVNNQPQHF
TRBV5-4	TRBJ2-5	CASSLGAKTGEETQYF
TRBV5-4	TRBJ1-2	CASSLGFLGGQGYTF
TRBV29-1	TRBJ2-7	CSVESGRGTYEQYF
TRBV5-4	TRBJ2-3	CASSSPGTSGNTQYF
TRBV28	TRBJ1-4	CASRQRTGGAEKLFF
TRBV27	TRBJ1-2	CASSRDGLNYGYTF
TRBV7-9	TRBJ2-5	CASRARGLAHETQYF
TRBV29-1	TRBJ2-5	CSVAGDRAQETQYF
TRBV7-9	TRBJ2-2	CASSLRLANTGELFF
TRBV5-1	TRBJ2-5	CASSGGTSEQETQYF
TRBV6-1	TRBJ2-3	CASSVDEGHTQYF